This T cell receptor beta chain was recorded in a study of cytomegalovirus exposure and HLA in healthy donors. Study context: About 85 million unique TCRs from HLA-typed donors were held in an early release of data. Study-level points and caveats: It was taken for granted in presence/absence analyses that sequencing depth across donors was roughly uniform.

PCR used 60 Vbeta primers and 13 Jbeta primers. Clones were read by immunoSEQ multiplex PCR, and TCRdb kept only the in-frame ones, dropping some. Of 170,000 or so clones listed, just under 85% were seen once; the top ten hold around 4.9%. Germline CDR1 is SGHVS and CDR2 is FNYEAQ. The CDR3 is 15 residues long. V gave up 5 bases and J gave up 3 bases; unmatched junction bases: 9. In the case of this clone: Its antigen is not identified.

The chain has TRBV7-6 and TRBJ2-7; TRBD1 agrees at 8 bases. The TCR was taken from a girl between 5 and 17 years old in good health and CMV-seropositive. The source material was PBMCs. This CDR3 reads CASSLGTGPYYEQYF. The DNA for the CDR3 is TGTGCCAGCAGCCTAGGGACAGGCCCCTACTACGAGCAGTACTTC. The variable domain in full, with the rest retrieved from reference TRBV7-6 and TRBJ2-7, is GAGVSQSPRYKVTKRGQDVALRCDPISGHVSLYWYRQALGQGPEFLTYFNYEAQQDKSGLPNDRFSAERPEGSISTLTIQRTEQRDSAMYRCASSLGTGPYYEQYFGPGTRLTVT.